The text below deals with one T cell receptor beta chain. Germline V CDR1 and CDR2: MNHEY, SVGAGI. V lost 4 bases to trimming and J lost 0 bases, with 8 bases between them. The length of the CDR3 is 14 residues. The data were obtained in a study of blood T cell repertoires in COVID-19. Original data processing: Estimated nucleated cell counts came from reference gene primer amplification. TCRdb's copy holds only in-frame clones and misses some; the assay was immunoSEQ multiplex PCR. For V, J and clone size, that table is used; D and trimming come from the DNA. The data contain 140,000 or so clones, around nine tenths of them seen just once; the ten biggest clones take up 5% to 6%.

This receptor was obtained from a human donor in a cohort sampled during active COVID-19. The sequencing input was peripheral blood. This chain connects TRBV6-5 to TRBJ2-3, with D possibly TRBD2 on 5 matching bases. The CDR3 reads CASSFSGSTDTQYF. CDR3 coding DNA: TGTGCCAGCAGTTTCAGCGGAAGCACAGATACGCAGTATTTT.